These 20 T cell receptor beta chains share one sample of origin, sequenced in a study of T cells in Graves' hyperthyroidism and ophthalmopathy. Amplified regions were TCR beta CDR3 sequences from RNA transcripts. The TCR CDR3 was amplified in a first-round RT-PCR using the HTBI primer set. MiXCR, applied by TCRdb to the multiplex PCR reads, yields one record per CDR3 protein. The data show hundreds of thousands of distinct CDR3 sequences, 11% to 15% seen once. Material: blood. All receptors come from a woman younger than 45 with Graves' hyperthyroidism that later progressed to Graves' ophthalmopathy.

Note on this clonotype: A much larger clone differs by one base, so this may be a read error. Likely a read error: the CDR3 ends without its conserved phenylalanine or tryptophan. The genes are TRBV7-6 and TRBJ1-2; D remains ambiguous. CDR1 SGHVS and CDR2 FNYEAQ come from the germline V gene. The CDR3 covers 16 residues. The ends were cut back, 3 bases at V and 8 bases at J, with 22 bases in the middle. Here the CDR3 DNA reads TGTGCCAGCAGCTTGGAGGCCCCTGAATTTACTTCGGGCTACACCCTC. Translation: CASSLEAPEFTSGYTL.

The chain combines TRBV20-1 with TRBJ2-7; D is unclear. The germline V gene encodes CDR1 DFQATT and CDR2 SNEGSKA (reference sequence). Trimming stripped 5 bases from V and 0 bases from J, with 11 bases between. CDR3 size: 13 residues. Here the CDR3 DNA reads TGCAGTGCTCTGGGGATATCCTCCTACGAGCAGTACTTC. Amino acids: CSALGISSYEQYF.

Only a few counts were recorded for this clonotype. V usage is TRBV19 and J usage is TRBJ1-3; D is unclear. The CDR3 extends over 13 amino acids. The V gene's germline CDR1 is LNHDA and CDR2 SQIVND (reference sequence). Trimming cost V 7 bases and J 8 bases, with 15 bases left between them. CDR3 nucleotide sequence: TGTGCCAGTAAGGGCTCCGGGATTCACACCATATATTTT. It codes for CASKGSGIHTIYF.

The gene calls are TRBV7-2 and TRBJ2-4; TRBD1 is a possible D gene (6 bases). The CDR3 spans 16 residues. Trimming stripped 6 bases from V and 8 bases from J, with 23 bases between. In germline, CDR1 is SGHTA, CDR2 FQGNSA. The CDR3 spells CASSLISTGKVDIQYF. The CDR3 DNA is TGTGCCAGCAGTTTAATTTCAACAGGGAAGGTTGACATTCAGTACTTC.

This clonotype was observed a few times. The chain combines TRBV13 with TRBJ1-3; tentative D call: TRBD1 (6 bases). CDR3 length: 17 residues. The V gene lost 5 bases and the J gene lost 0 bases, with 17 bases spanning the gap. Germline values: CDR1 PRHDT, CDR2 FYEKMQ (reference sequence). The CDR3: CASSPAGGGRSGNTIYF. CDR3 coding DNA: TGTGCCAGCAGCCCCGCGGGGGGGGGCCGCTCTGGAAACACCATATATTTT.

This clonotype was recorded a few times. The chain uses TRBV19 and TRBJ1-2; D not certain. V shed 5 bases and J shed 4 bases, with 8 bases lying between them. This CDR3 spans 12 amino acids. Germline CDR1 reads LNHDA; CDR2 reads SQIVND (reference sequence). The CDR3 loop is CASSRSIYGYTF. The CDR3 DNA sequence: TGTGCCAGTAGTCGGTCGATCTATGGCTACACCTTC.

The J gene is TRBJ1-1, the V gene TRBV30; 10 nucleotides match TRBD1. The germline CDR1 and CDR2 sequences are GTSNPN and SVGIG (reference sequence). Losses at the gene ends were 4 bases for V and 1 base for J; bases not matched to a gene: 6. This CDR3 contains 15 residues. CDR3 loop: CAWTRQGASNTEAFF. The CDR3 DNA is TGTGCCTGGACAAGACAGGGGGCCTCGAACACTGAAGCTTTCTTT.

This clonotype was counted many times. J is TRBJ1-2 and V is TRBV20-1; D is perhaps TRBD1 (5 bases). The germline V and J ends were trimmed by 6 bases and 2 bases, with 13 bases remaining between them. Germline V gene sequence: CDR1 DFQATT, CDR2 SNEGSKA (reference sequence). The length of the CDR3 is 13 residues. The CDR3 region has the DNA TGCAGTGCCGCGAGGGGAGCGAACTATGGCTACACCTTC. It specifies CSAARGANYGYTF.

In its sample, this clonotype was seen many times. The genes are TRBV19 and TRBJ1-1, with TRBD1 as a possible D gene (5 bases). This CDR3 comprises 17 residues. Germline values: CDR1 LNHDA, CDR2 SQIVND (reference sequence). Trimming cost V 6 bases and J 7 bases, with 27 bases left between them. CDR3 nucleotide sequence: TGTGCCAGTAGCATATGGGCCCCACAAAGTGGGGGGGATGAAGCTTTCTTT. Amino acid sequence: CASSIWAPQSGGDEAFF.

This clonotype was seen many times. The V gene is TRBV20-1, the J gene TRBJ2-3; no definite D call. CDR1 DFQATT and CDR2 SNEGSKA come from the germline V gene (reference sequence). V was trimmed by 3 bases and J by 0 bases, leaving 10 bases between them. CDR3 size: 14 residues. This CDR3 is CSASPPVSTDTQYF. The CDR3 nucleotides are TGCAGTGCTAGTCCCCCAGTTAGCACAGATACGCAGTATTTT.

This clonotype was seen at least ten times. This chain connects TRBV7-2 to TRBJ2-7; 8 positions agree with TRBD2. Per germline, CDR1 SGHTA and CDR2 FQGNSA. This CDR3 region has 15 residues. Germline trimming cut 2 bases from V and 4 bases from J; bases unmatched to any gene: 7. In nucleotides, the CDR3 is TGTGCCAGCAGCTTACGGGAGGGCCTTGAATACGAGCAGTACTTC. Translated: CASSLREGLEYEQYF.

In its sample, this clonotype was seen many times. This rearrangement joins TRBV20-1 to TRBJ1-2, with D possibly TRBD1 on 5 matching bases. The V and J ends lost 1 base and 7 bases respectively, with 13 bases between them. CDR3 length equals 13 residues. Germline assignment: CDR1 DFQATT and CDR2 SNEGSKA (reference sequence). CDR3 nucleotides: TGCAGTGCTAGAGGAGGGGATGCGGGTGGCTACACCTTC. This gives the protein CSARGGDAGGYTF.

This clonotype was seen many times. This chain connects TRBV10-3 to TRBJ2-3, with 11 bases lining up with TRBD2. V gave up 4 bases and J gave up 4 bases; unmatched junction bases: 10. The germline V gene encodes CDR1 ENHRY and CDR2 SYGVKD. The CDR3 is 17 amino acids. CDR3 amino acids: CAISAQLAGVGADTQYF. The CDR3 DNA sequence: TGTGCCATCAGTGCCCAACTAGCGGGAGTCGGAGCAGATACGCAGTATTTT.

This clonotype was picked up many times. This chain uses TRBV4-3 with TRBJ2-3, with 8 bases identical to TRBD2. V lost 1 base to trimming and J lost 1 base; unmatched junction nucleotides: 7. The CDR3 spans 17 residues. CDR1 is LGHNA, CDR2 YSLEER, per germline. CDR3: CASSQGPSGSRTDTQYF. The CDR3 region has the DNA TGCGCCAGCAGCCAAGGGCCCAGCGGGAGTCGCACAGATACGCAGTATTTT.

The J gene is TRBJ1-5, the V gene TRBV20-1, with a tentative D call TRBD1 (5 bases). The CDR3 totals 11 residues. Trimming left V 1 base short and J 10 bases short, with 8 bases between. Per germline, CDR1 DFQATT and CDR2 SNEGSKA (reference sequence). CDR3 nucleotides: TGCAGTGCTAGAGGGGGGGGACCCCAGCATTTT. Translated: CSARGGGPQHF.

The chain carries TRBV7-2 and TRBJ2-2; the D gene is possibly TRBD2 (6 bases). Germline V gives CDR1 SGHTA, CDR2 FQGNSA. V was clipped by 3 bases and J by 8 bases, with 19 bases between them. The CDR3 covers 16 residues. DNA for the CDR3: TGTGCCAGCAGCTTGTTCGCGGGATATTGGGGGGGGGAGCTGTTTTTT. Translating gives CASSLFAGYWGGELFF.

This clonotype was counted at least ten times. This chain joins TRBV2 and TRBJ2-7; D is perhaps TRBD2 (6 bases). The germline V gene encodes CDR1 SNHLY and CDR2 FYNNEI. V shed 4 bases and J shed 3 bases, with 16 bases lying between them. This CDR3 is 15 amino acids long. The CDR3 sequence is CASSVQASALYEQYF. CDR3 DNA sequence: TGTGCCAGCAGTGTTCAGGCTAGCGCTCTCTACGAGCAGTACTTC.

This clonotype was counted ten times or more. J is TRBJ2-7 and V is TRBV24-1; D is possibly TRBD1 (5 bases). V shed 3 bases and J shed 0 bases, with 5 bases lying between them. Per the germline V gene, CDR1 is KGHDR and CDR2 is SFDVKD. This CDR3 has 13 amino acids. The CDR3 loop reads CATSDTGSYEQYF. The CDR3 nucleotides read TGTGCCACCAGTGATACAGGCTCCTACGAGCAGTACTTC.

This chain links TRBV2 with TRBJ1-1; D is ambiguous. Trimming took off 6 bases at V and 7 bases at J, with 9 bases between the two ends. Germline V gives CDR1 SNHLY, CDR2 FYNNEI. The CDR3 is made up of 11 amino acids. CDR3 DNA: TGTGCCAGCAGGACGATGATTGAAGCTTTCTTT. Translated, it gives CASRTMIEAFF.

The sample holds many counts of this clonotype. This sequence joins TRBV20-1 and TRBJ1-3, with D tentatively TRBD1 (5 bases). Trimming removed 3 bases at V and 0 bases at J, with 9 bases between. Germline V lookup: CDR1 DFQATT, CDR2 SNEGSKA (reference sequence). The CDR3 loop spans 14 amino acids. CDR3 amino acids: CSARSGASGNTIYF. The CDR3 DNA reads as TGCAGTGCTAGGAGCGGGGCCTCTGGAAACACCATATATTTT.